The clone carrying this T cell receptor beta chain turned up a few times. Some clones are missing from TCRdb's copy, which holds only in-frame ones; the method was immunoSEQ multiplex PCR. Among tens of thousands of clones listed, under 90% were seen once. This specimen comes from a study of PD-L1 blockade in urothelial cancer. Trimming removed 2 bases from V and 6 bases from J; junction bases left unmatched: 7. The V gene's germline CDR1 is LNHDA and CDR2 SQIVND (reference sequence). CDR3 length: 15 amino acids. The sample in question was PBMCs, obtained around atezolizumab (anti-PD-L1) treatment. The clonotype comes from a man between 65 and 85 years old with urothelial cancer. The rearrangement uses TRBV19 and TRBJ1-5; 7 positions agree with TRBD1. The CDR3 DNA reads TGTGCCAGTAGTATAATGACAGGGAGAGGTCAGCCCCAGCATTTT. Translated, it gives CASSIMTGRGQPQHF.